This T cell receptor (beta chain) appears in the sequencing data of a study of T cells in Graves' hyperthyroidism and ophthalmopathy. The CDR3 runs 15 residues. Trimming took 3 bases from V and 4 from J; bases not matched to a gene: 8. CDR1 and CDR2 (germline): SQVTM, ANQGSEA. Amplification yielded TCR beta CDR3 regions, with RNA transcripts as the source. In the first-round RT-PCR of the TCR CDR3, the HTBI primer set was used. TCRdb passed the multiplex PCR reads through MiXCR, listing each CDR3 protein once. The sample consists of 560,000 or so distinct CDR3 sequences, under 60% of them appearing once. This clonotype was seen more than once but under ten times. Among the patients, aged 18 to 65, hyperthyroidism was newly diagnosed and had lasted under 2 months.

The source material was peripheral blood or thyroid tissue (not recorded which). The TCR sequence derives from a woman younger than 35 with Graves' hyperthyroidism. This sequence joins TRBV29-1 and TRBJ1-2; 10 bases agree with TRBD1. Written as DNA, the CDR3 is TGCAGCGTTGAGGACAAGACAGGGGGCGGCTATGGCTACACCTTC. It specifies CSVEDKTGGGYGYTF.